This T cell receptor beta chain was captured in a study of blood T cell repertoires in COVID-19. Overall study: COVID-19 samples, acute and convalescent, were from the United States, Italy and Spain.

This CDR3 is 13 amino acids long. After removal of 4 bases from V and 5 bases from J, the junction contained 3 bases not matched to a gene. Germline CDR1 is SGHKS and CDR2 is YYEKEE (reference sequence). Some clones are missing from TCRdb's copy, which holds only in-frame ones; the method was immunoSEQ multiplex PCR. The table includes approximately 250,000 clones, 85% to 95% detected once. Patients of the Seattle cohort, enrolled during active infection, were followed longitudinally. This clonotype was obtained from a man aged 25 to 45 with COVID-19, enrolled during active disease. Sequenced: peripheral blood. This sequence joins TRBV5-5 and TRBJ1-2, with 9 bases fitting TRBD1. In DNA, the CDR3 is TGTGCCAGCAGCGGGACAGGGTTGTATGGCTACACCTTC. It yields the protein CASSGTGLYGYTF. Looking up the rest from reference TRBV5-5 and TRBJ1-2 gives the full variable domain: DAGVTQSPTHLIKTRGQQVTLRCSPISGHKSVSWYQQVLGQGPQFIFQYYEKEERGRGNFPDRFSARQFPNYSSELNVNALLLGDSALYLCASSGTGLYGYTFGSGTRLTVV.